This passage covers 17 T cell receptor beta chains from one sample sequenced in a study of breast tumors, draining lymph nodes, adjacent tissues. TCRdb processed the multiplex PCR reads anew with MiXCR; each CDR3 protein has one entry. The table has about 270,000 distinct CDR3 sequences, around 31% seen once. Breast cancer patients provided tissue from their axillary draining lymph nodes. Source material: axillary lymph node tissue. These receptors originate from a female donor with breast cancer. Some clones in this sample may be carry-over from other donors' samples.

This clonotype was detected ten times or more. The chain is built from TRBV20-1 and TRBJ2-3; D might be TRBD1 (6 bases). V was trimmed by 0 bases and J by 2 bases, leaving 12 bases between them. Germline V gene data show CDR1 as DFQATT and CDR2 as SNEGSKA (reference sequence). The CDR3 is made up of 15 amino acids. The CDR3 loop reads CSAREARGFTDTQYF. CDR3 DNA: TGCAGTGCTAGAGAGGCCAGGGGATTCACAGATACGCAGTATTTT.

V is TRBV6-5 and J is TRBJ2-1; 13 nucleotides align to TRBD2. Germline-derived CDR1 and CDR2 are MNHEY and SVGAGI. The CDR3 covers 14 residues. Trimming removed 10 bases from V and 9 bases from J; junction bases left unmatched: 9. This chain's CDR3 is CATRGLAGVGEQFF. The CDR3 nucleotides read TGTGCCACCAGAGGACTAGCGGGAGTCGGTGAGCAGTTCTTC.

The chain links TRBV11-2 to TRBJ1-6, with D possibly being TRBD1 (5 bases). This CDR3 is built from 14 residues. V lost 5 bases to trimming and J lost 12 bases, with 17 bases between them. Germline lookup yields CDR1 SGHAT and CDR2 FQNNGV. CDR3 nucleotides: TGTGCCAGCAGCACAGCGGGACGGAGAAGACCCCTCCACTTT. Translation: CASSTAGRRRPLHF. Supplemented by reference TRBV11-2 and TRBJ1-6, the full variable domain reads EAGVAQSPRYKIIEKRQSVAFWCNPISGHATLYWYQQILGQGPKLLIQFQNNGVVDDSQLPKDRFSAERLKGVDSTLKIQPAKLEDSAVYLCASSTAGRRRPLHFGNGTRLTVT.

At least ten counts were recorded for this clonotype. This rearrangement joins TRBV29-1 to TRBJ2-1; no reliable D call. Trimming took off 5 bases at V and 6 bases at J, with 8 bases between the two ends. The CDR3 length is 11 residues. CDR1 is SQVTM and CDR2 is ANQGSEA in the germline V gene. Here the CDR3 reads CSVNGGNEQFF. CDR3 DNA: TGCAGCGTTAATGGTGGCAATGAGCAGTTCTTC.

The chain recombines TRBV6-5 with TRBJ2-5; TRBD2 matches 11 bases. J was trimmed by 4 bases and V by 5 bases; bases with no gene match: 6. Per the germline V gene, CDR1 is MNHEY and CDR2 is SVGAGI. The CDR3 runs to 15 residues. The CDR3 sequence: CASSPILAGGETQYF. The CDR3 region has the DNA TGTGCCAGCAGTCCGATCCTAGCGGGAGGAGAGACCCAGTACTTC.

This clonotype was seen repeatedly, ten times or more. CDR3 loop: CASSPTTSGIDTQYF. CDR3 coding DNA: TGTGCCAGCAGCCCAACTACTAGCGGGATTGATACGCAGTATTTT. The chain recombines TRBV12-3 or TRBV12-4 with TRBJ2-3; 10 bases match TRBD2. The CDR3 length is 15 residues. The V and J ends lost 6 bases and 6 bases, in that order; junction bases with no gene match: 9.

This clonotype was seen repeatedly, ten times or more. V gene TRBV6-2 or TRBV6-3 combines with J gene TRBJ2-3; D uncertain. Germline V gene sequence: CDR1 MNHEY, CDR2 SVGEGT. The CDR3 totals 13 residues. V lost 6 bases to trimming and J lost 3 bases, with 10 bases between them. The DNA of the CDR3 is TGTGCCAGCAGATCCCTGGGGACAGATACGCAGTATTTT. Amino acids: CASRSLGTDTQYF.

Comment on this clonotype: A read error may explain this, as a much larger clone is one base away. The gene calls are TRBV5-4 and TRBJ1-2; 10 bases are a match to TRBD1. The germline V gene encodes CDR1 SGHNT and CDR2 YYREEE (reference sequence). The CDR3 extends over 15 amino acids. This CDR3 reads CASSPPGQGIYGYAF. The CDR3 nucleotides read TGTGCCAGCAGCCCCCCGGGACAGGGGATTTATGGCTACGCCTTC.

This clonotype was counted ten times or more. The CDR3 DNA sequence: TGTGCCAGCAGCTTGTACGGGAGGGCCCCCTACACAGATACGCAGTATTTT. Its protein is CASSLYGRAPYTDTQYF. The chain is built from TRBV5-6 and TRBJ2-3; TRBD2 agrees at 8 bases. Germline assignment: CDR1 SGHDT and CDR2 YYEEEE. V lost 1 base, J lost 2 bases, and 9 bases stayed unmatched. The CDR3 has 17 residues.

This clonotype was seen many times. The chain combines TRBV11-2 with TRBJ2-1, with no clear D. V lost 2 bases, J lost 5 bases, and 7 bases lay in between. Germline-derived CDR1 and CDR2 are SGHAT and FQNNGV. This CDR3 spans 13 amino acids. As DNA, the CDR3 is TGTGCCAGCAGCTTATCCGCAAACAATGAGCAGTTCTTC. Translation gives CASSLSANNEQFF.

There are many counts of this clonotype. CDR3 protein: CASSRSGDTQYF. Written as DNA, the CDR3 is TGTGCCAGCAGCCGTTCAGGAGATACGCAGTATTTT. The chain has TRBV9 and TRBJ2-3; D is unresolved. The CDR3 has 12 residues. Germline V gene sequence: CDR1 SGDLS, CDR2 YYNGEE. V lost 4 bases, J lost 5 bases, and 8 bases lay in between.

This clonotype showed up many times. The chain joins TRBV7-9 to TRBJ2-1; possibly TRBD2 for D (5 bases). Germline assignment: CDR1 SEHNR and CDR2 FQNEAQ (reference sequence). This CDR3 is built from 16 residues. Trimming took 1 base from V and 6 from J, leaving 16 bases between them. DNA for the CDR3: TGTGCCAGCAGCTTAGTTGTAGCGTTCTCGGGCAATGAGCAGTTCTTC. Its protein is CASSLVVAFSGNEQFF.

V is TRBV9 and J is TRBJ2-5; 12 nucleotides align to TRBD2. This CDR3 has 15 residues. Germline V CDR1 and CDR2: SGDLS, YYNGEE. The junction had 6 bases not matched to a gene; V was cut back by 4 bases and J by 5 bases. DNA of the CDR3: TGTGCCAGCAGCTCGGGACTAGCGGGCTGGGAGACCCAGTACTTC. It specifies CASSSGLAGWETQYF.

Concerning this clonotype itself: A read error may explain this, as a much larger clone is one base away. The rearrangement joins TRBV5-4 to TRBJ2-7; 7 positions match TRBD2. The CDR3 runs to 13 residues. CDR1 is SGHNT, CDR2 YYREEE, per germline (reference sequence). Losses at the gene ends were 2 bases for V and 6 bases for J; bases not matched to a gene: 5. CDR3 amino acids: CASSLGTTGEQYF. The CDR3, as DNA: TGTGCCAGCAGCTTAGGGACTACTGGCGAGCAGTACTTC.

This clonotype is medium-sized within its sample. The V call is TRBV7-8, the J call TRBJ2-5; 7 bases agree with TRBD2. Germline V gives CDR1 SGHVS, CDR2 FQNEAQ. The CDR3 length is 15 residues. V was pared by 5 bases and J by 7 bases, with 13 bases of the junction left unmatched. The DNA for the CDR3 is TGTGCCAGCAGCCCAGCGACTAGGGAGGGGACGACCCAGTACTTC. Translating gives CASSPATREGTTQYF.

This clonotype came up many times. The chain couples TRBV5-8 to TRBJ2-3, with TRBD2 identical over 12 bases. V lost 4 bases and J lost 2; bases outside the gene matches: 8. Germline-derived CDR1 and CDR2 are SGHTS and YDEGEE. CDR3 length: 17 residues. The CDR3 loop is CASSRPGLAGITDTQYF. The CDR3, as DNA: TGTGCCAGCAGCCGACCCGGACTAGCGGGAATCACAGATACGCAGTATTTT.

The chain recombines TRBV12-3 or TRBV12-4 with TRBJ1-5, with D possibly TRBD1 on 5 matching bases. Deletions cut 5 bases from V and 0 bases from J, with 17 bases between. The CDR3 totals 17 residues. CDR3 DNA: TGTGCCAGCAGTAGAACGGGGACGGCCTATAGCAATCAGCCCCAGCATTTT. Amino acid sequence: CASSRTGTAYSNQPQHF.